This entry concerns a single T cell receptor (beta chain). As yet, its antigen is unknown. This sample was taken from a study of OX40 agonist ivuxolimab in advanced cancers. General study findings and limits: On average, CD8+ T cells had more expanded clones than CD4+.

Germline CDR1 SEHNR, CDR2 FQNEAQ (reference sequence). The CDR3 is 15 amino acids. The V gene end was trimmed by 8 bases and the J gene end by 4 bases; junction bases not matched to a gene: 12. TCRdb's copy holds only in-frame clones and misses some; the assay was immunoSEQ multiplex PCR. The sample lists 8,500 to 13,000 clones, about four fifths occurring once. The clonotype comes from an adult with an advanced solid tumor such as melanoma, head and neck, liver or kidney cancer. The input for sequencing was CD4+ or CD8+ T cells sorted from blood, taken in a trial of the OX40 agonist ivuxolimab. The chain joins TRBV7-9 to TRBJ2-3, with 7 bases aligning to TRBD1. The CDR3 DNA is TGTGCCAGCGAGACGGGACAGAACTCCGCAGATACGCAGTATTTT. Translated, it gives CASETGQNSADTQYF.